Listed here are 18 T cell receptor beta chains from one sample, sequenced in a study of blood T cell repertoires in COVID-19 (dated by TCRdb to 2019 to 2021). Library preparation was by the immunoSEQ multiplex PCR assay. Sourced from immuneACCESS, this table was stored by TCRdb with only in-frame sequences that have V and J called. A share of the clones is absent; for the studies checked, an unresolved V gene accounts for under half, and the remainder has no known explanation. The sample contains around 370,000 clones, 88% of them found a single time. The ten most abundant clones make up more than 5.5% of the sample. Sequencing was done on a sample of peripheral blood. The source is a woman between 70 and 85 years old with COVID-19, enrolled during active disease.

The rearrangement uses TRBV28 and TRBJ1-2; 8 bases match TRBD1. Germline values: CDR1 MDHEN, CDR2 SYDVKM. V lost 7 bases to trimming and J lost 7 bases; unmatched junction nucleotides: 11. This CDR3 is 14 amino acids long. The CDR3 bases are TGTGCCAGCACCCAGTCAAACAGGGGGTTTGGCTACACCTTC. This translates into CASTQSNRGFGYTF.

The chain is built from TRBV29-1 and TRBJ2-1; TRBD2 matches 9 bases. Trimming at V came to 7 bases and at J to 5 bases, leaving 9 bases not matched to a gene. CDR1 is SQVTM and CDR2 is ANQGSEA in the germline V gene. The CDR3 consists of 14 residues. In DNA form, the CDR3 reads TGCAGCGCCTCAAAAATAGCGGGGGACAATGAGCAGTTCTTC. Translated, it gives CSASKIAGDNEQFF.

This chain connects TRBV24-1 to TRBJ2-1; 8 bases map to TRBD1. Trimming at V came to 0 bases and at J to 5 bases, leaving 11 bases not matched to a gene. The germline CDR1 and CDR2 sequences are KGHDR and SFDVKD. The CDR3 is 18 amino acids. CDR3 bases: TGTGCCACCAGTGATTTGTACTCAGGACAGGGCCGCAACAATGAGCAGTTCTTC. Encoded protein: CATSDLYSGQGRNNEQFF.

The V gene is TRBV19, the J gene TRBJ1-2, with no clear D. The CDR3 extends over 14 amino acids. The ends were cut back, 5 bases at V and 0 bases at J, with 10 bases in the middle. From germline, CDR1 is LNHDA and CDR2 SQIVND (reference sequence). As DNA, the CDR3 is TGTGCCAGTAGTGGACTGGGAGCTAACTATGGCTACACCTTC. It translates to CASSGLGANYGYTF. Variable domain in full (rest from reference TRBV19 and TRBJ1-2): DGGITQSPKYLFRKEGQNVTLSCEQNLNHDAMYWYRQDPGQGLRLIYYSQIVNDFQKGDIAEGYSVSREKKESFPLTVTSAQKNPTAFYLCASSGLGANYGYTFGSGTRLTVV.

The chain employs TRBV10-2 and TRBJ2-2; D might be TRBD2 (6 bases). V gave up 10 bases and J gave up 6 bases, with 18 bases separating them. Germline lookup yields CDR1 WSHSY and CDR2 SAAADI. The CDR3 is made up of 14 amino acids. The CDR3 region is CATQRRGEAGELFF. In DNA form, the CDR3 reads TGCGCCACCCAGCGGAGGGGCGAGGCCGGGGAGCTGTTTTTT.

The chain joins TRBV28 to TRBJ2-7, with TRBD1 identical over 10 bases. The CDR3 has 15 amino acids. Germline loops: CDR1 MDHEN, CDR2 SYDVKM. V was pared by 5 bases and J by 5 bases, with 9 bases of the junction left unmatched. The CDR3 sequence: CASSPGTGDLHEQYF. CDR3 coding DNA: TGTGCCAGCAGTCCCGGGACAGGGGATCTCCACGAGCAGTACTTC.

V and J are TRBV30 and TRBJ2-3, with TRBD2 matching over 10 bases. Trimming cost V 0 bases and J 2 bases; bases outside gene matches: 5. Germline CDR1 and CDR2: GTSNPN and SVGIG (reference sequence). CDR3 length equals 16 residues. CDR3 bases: TGTGCCTGGAGTGTCGGGACTAGCGACCTCACAGATACGCAGTATTTT. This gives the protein CAWSVGTSDLTDTQYF.

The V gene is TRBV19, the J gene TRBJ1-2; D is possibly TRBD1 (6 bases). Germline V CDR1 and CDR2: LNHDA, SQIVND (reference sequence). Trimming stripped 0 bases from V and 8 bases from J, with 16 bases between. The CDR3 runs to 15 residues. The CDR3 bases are TGTGCCAGTAGTATAGATCTGTTGGGGGCGAGGGGCTACACCTTC. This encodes CASSIDLLGARGYTF.

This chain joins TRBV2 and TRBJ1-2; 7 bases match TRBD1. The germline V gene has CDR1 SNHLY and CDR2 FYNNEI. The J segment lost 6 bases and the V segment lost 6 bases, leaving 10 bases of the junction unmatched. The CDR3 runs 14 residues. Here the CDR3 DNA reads TGTGCCAGCAGGCCCCGACAGGGAAAAGATGGCTACACCTTC. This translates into CASRPRQGKDGYTF.

The CDR3 reads CASRPPGQINSPLHF. The CDR3 coding sequence is TGTGCCAGCAGACCACCGGGACAAATTAATTCACCCCTCCACTTT. J is TRBJ1-6 and V is TRBV6-5; possibly TRBD1 for D (6 bases). The germline gives CDR1 MNHEY, CDR2 SVGAGI. The CDR3 consists of 15 residues. V shed 6 bases and J shed 6 bases, with 15 bases lying between them.

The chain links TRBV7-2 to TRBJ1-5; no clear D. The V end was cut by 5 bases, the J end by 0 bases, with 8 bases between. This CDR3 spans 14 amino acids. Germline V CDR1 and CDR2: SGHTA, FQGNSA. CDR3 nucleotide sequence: TGTGCCAGCAGCCAAGACTATAGCAATCAGCCCCAGCATTTT. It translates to CASSQDYSNQPQHF.

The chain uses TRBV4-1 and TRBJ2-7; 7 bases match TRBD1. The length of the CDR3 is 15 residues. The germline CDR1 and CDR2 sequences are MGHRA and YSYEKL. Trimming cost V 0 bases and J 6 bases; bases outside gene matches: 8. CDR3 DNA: TGCGCCAGCAGCCAAGACCACGACAGGGAGAGCGAGCAGTACTTC. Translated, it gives CASSQDHDRESEQYF.

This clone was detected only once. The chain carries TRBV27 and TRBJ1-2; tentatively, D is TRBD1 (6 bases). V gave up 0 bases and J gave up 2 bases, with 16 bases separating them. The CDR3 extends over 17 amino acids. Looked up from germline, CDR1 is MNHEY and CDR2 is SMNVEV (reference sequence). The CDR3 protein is CASSLSPLLTGNYGYTF. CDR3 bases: TGTGCCAGCAGTTTATCCCCCCTTCTTACAGGGAACTATGGCTACACCTTC.

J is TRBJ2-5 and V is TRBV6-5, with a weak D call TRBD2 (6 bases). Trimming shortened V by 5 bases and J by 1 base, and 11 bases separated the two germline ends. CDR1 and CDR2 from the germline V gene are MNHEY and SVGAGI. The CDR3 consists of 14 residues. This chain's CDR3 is CASSHGTFQETQYF. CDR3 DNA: TGTGCCAGCAGTCACGGGACTTTCCAAGAGACCCAGTACTTC.

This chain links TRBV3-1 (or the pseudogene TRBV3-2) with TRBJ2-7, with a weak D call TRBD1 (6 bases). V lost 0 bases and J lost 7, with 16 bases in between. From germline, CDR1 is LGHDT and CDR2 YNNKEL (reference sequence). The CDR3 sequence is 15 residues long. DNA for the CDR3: TGTGCCAGCAGCCAAGAGGGGGCAGGGTTTGAGGAGCAGTACTTC. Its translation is CASSQEGAGFEEQYF.

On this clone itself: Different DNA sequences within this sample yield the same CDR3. In DNA, the CDR3 is TGTGCCAGCAGTGGAGGGGGCGGTGAAAAACTGTTTTTT. Translated, it gives CASSGGGGEKLFF. The chain joins TRBV2 to TRBJ1-4; 7 bases align to TRBD1. V shed 4 bases, J shed 7 bases, and the junction held 3 bases outside the gene matches. Germline V CDR1 and CDR2: SNHLY, FYNNEI. The CDR3 spans 13 residues.

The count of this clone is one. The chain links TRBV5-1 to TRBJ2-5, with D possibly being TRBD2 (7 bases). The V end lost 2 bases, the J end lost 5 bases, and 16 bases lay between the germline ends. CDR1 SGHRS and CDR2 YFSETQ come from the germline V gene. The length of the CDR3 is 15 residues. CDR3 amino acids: CASSLGGAPGETQYF. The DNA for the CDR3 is TGCGCCAGCAGCTTAGGGGGGGCGCCGGGTGAGACCCAGTACTTC.

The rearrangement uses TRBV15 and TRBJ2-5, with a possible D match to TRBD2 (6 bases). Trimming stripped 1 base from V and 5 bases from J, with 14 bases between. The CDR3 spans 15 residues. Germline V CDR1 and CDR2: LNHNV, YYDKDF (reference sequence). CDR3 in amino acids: CATSRGGTPRETQYF. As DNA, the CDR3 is TGTGCCACCAGCAGAGGCGGGACTCCCAGGGAGACCCAGTACTTC.